This TCR beta chain was sequenced for a study of cytomegalovirus exposure and HLA in healthy donors. V dropped 0 bases and J dropped 0 bases, with 4 bases sitting between them. CDR3 length equals 13 residues. Germline assignment: CDR1 SGHNT and CDR2 YYREEE (reference sequence). Here immunoSEQ multiplex PCR was the method, and the copy in TCRdb shows in-frame clones only, minus some. The sample consists of about 63,000 clones, about 95% of them appearing once. Worth noting for this clone: The antigen is undetermined.

The donors were members of the validation cohort, which comprised 120 subjects and was separate from the first cohort of roughly 700 subjects. Overall study results and limits: The study labeled more than 150 TCR beta chains cytomegalovirus-associated. The classifier reportedly diagnosed cytomegalovirus status with high sensitivity and specificity. There were some public TCRs occurring in many donors, but most TCR sequences were rare.

The V call is TRBV5-4, the J call TRBJ2-7; D remains ambiguous. Sequenced sample: PBMCs. The source of this sequence is a woman under 30 in good health and CMV-seropositive. This CDR3 is CASSLDTSYEQYF. CDR3 nucleotide sequence: TGTGCCAGCAGCTTGGACACCTCCTACGAGCAGTACTTC.